Described below is a single T cell receptor beta chain sequence and its context. Its antigen is not identified. The data belong to a study of graft-versus-host responses after intestinal transplantation. Study background: Isolated intestinal, liver-intestinal, or multivisceral transplants had been given to the recipients. Induction with anti-thymocyte globulin, then tacrolimus and steroids for around three years, was given to all recipients. Study results and limitations: Association was observed between peak circulating GvH clone levels and early post-transplant HvG declines. Recipient marrow showed GvH clones, some seen first in ileum or blood.

Measured with immunoSEQ multiplex PCR; TCRdb has only the in-frame clones, and not every one. This sample yields just under 65,000 clones, of which 90% to 95% are seen a single time; 1.7% belongs to the top ten. This CDR3 spans 14 amino acids. The origin of this receptor is a human donor who was the organ donor for an intestinal transplant. The chain is built from TRBV21-1 and TRBJ2-1; whether TRBD2, the table's D call, matches the DNA was not checked. TRBV21-1 is shown as a pseudogene. The specimen comprised unstimulated CD8+ T cells sorted from spleen or lymph node cells, sampled before transplant. CDR3 loop: CASSKLSGRNEQFF. The CDR3 DNA follows: TGTGCCAGCAGCAAACTTAGCGGGAGGAATGAGCAGTTCTTC.